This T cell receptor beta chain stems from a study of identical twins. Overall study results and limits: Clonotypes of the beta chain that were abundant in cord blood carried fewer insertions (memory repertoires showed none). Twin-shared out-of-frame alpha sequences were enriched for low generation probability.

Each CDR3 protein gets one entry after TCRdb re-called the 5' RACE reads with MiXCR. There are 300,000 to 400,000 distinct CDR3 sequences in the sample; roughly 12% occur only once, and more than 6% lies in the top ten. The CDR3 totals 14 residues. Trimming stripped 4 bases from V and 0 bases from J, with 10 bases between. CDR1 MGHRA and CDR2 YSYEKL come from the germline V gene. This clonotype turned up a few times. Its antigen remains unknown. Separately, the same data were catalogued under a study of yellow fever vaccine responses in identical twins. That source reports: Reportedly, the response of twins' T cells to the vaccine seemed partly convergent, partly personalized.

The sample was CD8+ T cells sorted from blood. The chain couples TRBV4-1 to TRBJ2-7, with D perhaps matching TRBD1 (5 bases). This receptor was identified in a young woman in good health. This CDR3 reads CASSPVDSSYEQYV. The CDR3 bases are TGCGCCAGCAGCCCTGTAGACAGCTCCTACGAGCAGTACGTC.